Presented here are 3 T cell receptor beta chains from one specimen sequenced in a study of technical replicates of blood from a handful of donors. Repertoires were generated with immunoSEQ multiplex PCR, while TCRdb's copy carries only in-frame clones and drops some. This sample has about 80,000 clones; about 91% occur once, and the top ten carry approximately 0.41%. The source material was T cells isolated from PBMCs. These receptors all stem from a human donor in good health.

This clone was observed a few times. The chain joins TRBV14 to TRBJ2-1; 11 nucleotides align to TRBD2. The CDR3 is 18 amino acids. After removal of 0 bases from V and 2 bases from J, the junction contained 6 bases not matched to a gene. Germline V CDR1 and CDR2: SGHDN, FVKESK. As DNA, the CDR3 is TGTGCCAGCAGCCAAGAAGGCTGGACTAGCGGGCCCTACAATGAGCAGTTCTTC. The encoded protein is CASSQEGWTSGPYNEQFF. The full variable domain, its missing parts supplied by reference TRBV14 and TRBJ2-1, is EAGVTQFPSHSVIEKGQTVTLRCDPISGHDNLYWYRRVMGKEIKFLLHFVKESKQDESGMPNNRFLAERTGGTYSTLKVQPAELEDSGVYFCASSQEGWTSGPYNEQFFGPGTRLTVL.

This chain connects TRBV30 to TRBJ2-6, with D unresolved. This CDR3 comprises 13 residues. Per the germline V gene, CDR1 is GTSNPN and CDR2 is SVGIG (reference sequence). V was trimmed by 3 bases and J by 4 bases, leaving 7 bases between them. CDR3 amino acids: CAWSLRGANVLTF. The CDR3 coding sequence is TGTGCCTGGAGCCTTCGGGGGGCCAACGTCCTGACTTTC.

This chain joins TRBV5-5 and TRBJ1-5; D possibly corresponds to TRBD1 (5 bases). Deletions cut 2 bases from V and 5 bases from J, with 11 bases between. Per the germline V gene, CDR1 is SGHKS and CDR2 is YYEKEE (reference sequence). The CDR3 is 14 amino acids. The CDR3 DNA reads as TGTGCCAGCAGCTTCCGGGGGTACCATCAGCCCCAGCATTTT. This translates into CASSFRGYHQPQHF.